This T cell receptor (beta chain) was sequenced for a study of graft-versus-host responses after intestinal transplantation (dated by TCRdb to the early 2020s). Study-wide context: Multivisceral, liver-intestinal, or isolated intestinal transplants were received by the recipients. Every recipient was given anti-thymocyte globulin induction, followed by roughly 3 years of maintenance tacrolimus and steroids. Instead of going to the commercial service, samples from a few later patients were sequenced in-house on an Illumina MiSeq and processed with MiXCR. Alloreactive clones were identified by sequencing pre-transplant mixed lymphocyte reaction products and comparing these products with unstimulated pre-transplant donor and recipient T cells. After intestinal transplantation, graft-versus-host and host-versus-graft alloreactive T cell clones were followed in the graft, circulation and bone marrow using bulk TCR-beta CDR3 sequencing. A cohort of approximately 23 intestinal transplant recipients, including one retransplant, was enrolled, and a few patients lacking pretransplant specimens were excluded. Donor T cell macrochimerism was defined as a peak of at least 4% donor T cells among recipient peripheral blood mononuclear cells.

The method behind the library was the immunoSEQ multiplex PCR assay. For most patients, genomic DNA was isolated using the Qiagen DNeasy Blood and Tissue Kit and was shipped frozen to Adaptive Biotechnologies for TCR sequencing. For most patients, genomic DNA was subjected to high-throughput TCR-beta CDR3 sequencing by Adaptive Biotechnologies. From the authors' description of their analysis: TCR sequencing data were retrieved from Adaptive's ImmunoSEQ software for around 18 patients, whereas three other patients were processed with MiXCR and VDJtools. To correct CD4 versus CD8 sorting errors, any sequence found in both subsets at a frequency ratio below 5:1 was removed. CDR3 nucleotide sequences shared between donor and recipient were removed because the origin of such sequences could not be assigned. Alloreactive clones required at least 2-fold expansion over unstimulated cells and minimum CFSE-low frequency of 0.002% (template counts) or 0.001% (read counts). Clones were considered mappable if detected in sequenced pre-transplant spleen, lymph node, or MLR CFSE-low populations of the donor or recipient. Cumulative frequency of alloreactive clones was calculated as a percentage of all sequences weighted by copy number. The immuneACCESS repertoire file appears here via TCRdb, limited to in-frame rearrangements. These files lack a portion of the clones; in checked studies, under half of the deficit traces to unresolved V genes, and the cause of the others is not known. V and J calls and clone size are given by that table; D and trimming were obtained from the DNA. For this sample there are roughly 110,000 clones; about 91% appear just once. Roughly 0.64% of the sample belongs to the ten largest clones.

V is pared back by 7 bases and J by 10 bases, with 18 bases lying between the germline termini. Reading from cysteine to phenylalanine, the CDR3 counts 14 amino acids. Just the 42-base CDR3 DNA is kept, in frame starting at base 1. CDR1 and CDR2, looked up from the germline V gene, are SGHRS and YFSETQ. What the authors observed across the whole study: Early after transplant, peak levels of circulating GvH clones were associated with declines in HvG clones. Conclusions were limited by the relatively low number and heterogeneity of intestinal transplant patients. Patients with donor T cell macrochimerism had high GvH to HvG T cell clonal ratios in their allografts. GvH clones were found in recipient bone marrow, and some of the GvH clones appeared earlier in ileal mucosa or blood, which is consistent with an intestinal mucosal origin.

The sample's time point label, in plain terms: cells obtained before transplantation from donor or recipient. CD3+CD4+ and CD3+CD8+ populations were FACS-sorted from unstimulated pre-transplant donor and recipient cells taken from spleen or lymph nodes. A remark on this clone: The target of this receptor is not known. One base away there is no much larger clone; base qualities are not given.

Recombination connected TRBV5-1 to TRBJ1-6, with no reliable assignment of the D segment. This clonotype was obtained from a human donor who was the organ donor for an intestinal transplant. The source was unstimulated CD4+ T cells sorted from spleen or lymph node cells, collected before transplant. The sequence in DNA is TGCGCCAGCGGCCTGGATCGTGTGAACTCACCCCTCCACTTT. Translation gives CASGLDRVNSPLHF.